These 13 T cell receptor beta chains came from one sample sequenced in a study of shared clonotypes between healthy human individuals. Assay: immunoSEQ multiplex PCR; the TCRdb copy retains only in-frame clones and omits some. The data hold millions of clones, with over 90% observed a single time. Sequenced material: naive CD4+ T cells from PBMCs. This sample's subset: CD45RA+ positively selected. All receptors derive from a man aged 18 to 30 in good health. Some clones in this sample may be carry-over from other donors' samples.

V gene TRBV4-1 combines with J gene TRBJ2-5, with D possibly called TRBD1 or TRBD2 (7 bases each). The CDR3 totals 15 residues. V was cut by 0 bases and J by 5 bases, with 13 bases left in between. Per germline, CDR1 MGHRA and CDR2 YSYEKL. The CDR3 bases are TGCGCCAGCAGCCAAGATGGGAGGGGGCAGGAGACCCAGTACTTC. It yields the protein CASSQDGRGQETQYF.

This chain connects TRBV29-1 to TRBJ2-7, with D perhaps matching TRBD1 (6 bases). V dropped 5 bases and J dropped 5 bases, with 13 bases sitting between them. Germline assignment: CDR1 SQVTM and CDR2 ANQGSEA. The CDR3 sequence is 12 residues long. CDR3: CSVRRGGHEQYF. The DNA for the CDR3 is TGCAGCGTTCGGAGAGGGGGACACGAGCAGTACTTC.

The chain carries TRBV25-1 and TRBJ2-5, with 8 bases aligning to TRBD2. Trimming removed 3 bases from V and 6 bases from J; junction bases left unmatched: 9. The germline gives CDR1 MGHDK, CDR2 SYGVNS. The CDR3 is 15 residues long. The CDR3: CASSDPASGQQTQYF. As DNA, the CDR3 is TGTGCCAGCAGTGATCCCGCTAGCGGGCAGCAGACCCAGTACTTC.

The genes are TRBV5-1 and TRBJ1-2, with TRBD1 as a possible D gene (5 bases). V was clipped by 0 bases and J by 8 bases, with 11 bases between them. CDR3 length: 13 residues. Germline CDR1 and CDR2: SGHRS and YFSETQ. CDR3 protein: CASSLALGEGYTF. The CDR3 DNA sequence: TGCGCCAGCAGCTTGGCCTTGGGGGAAGGCTACACCTTC. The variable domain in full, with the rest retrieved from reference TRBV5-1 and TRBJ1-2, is KAGVTQTPRYLIKTRGQQVTLSCSPISGHRSVSWYQQTPGQGLQFLFEYFSETQRNKGNFPGRFSGRQFSNSRSEMNVSTLELGDSALYLCASSLALGEGYTFGSGTRLTVV.

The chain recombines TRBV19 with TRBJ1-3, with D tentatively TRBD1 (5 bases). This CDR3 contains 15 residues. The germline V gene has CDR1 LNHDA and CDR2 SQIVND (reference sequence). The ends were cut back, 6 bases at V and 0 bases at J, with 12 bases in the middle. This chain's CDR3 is CASSRSRDSGNTIYF. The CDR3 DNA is TGTGCCAGTAGCCGCAGCAGGGACTCTGGAAACACCATATATTTT.

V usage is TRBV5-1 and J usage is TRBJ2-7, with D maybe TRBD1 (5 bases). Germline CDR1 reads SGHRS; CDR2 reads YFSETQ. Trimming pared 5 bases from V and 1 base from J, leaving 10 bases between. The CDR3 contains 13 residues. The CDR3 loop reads CASSGAQSYEQYF. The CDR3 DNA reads TGCGCCAGCAGTGGGGCACAATCCTACGAGCAGTACTTC. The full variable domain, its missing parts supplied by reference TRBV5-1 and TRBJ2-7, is KAGVTQTPRYLIKTRGQQVTLSCSPISGHRSVSWYQQTPGQGLQFLFEYFSETQRNKGNFPGRFSGRQFSNSRSEMNVSTLELGDSALYLCASSGAQSYEQYFGPGTRLTVT.

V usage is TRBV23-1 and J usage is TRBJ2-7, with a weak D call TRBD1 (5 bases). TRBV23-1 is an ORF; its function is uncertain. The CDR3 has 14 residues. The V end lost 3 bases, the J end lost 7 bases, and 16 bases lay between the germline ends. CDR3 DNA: TGCGCCAGCAGTCATAACAGGCCGACGAGGGAGCAGTACTTC. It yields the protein CASSHNRPTREQYF.

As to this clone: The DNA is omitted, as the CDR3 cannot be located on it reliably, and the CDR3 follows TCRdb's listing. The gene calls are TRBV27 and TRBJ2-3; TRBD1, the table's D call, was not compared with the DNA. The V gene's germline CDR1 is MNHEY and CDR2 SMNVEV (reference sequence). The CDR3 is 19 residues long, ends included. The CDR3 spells CASRKFSLDSTRDTDTQYF.

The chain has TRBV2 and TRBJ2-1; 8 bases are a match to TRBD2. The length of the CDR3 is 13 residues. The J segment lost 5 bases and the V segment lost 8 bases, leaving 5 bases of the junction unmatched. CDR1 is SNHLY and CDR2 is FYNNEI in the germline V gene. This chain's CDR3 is CASSQRGNNEQFF. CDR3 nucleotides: TGTGCCAGCTCCCAGCGGGGGAACAATGAGCAGTTCTTC.

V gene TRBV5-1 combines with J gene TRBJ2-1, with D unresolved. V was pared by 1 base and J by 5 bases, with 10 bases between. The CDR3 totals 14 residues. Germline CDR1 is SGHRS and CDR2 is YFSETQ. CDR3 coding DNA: TGCGCCAGCAGCTTGATTCCTGGTGACAATGAGCAGTTCTTC. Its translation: CASSLIPGDNEQFF.

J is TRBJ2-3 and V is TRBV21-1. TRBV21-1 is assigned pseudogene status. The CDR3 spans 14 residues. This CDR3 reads CASSKEINTDTQYF. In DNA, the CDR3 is TGTGCCAGCAGCAAAGAGATAAACACAGATACGCAGTATTTT.

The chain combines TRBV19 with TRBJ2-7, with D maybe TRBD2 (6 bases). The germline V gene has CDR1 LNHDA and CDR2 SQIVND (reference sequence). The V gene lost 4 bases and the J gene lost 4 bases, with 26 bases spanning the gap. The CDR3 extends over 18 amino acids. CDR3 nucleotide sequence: TGTGCCAGTAGTAAGGCTCCTTTAGCGGCACGGGGGAAGTACGAGCAGTACTTC. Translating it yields CASSKAPLAARGKYEQYF.

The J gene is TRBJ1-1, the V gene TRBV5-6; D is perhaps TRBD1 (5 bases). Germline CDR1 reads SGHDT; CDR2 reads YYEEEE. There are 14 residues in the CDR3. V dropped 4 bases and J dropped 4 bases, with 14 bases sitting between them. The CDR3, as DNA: TGTGCCAGCAGCCGGCGATGGGGCGGCACTGAAGCTTTCTTT. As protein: CASSRRWGGTEAFF.